This TCR beta chain came from a study of Ad26.COV2.S vaccination and SARS-CoV-2 variants. Treatment reported: over 15 received Ad26.COV2.S at low or high dose, single or two shots; about 5 received placebo; per-sample allocation not given. Each sample was drawn 63 days after the first injection (of vaccine or placebo). The V and J ends lost 0 bases and 3 bases respectively, with 14 bases between them. CDR1 and CDR2 (germline): LNHNV, YYDKDF (reference sequence). This CDR3 is 16 amino acids long. Sequenced by immunoSEQ multiplex PCR; TCRdb stores in-frame clones only, minus some. The sample lists about 400,000 clones, 83% occurring once.

V usage is TRBV15 and J usage is TRBJ1-2; D may be TRBD1 (6 bases). The source material was peripheral blood, sampled in a trial of Ad26.COV2.S vaccine versus placebo. The sequence was obtained from a person aged 18-60 years who received the Ad26.COV2.S COVID-19 vaccine or a placebo. The CDR3 loop reads CATSRDLEGGHYGYTF. CDR3 DNA sequence: TGTGCCACCAGCAGAGATTTGGAGGGGGGACACTATGGCTACACCTTC.